Below are 14 T cell receptor beta chains sequenced from a single sample in a study of CXCR3-negative and CXCR3-positive naive CD8 T cells. TRB cDNA was prepared as libraries by UMI-labeled 5' RACE. TCRdb processed the 5' RACE reads again and assigns one entry to each CDR3 protein, with no DNA. The sample's table shows around 81,000 distinct CDR3 sequences. The material sequenced was naive CXCR3- CD8+ T cells from blood. Indicated subset: CD45RO-CCR7+CD27+CD95- naive CD8+ T cells lacking CXCR3 (TNR3-). The receptor set was obtained from a human donor in good health. Some clones in this sample may be carry-over from other donors' samples.

This rearrangement joins TRBV20-1 to TRBJ2-3; TCRdb designates TRBD2, a call that cannot be tested without DNA. CDR1 DFQATT and CDR2 SNEGSKA come from the germline V gene (reference sequence). The CDR3 loop spans 16 amino acids. The chain's CDR3 is CSALDLAGPPTDTQYF.

The chain combines TRBV15 with TRBJ1-2; TCRdb designates TRBD1, a call that cannot be tested without DNA. Germline values: CDR1 LNHNV, CDR2 YYDKDF (reference sequence). The CDR3 runs 15 residues. CDR3 loop: CATSRDRAGGGGYTF.

The chain joins TRBV19 to TRBJ2-7; TCRdb outputs TRBD1, but without DNA this stays unchecked. This CDR3 comprises 15 residues. CDR1 LNHDA and CDR2 SQIVND come from the germline V gene (reference sequence). CDR3 sequence: CASSIVGQEYYEQYF.

The chain employs TRBV7-2 and TRBJ2-5; lacking DNA, the TRBD2 call made by TCRdb goes unchecked. The germline gives CDR1 SGHTA, CDR2 FQGNSA. This CDR3 is built from 17 residues. The CDR3 sequence is CASSLVAGHSAEETQYF.

The chain uses TRBV3-1 and TRBJ1-1; TCRdb gives TRBD1 as the D gene, but with no DNA this cannot be confirmed. This CDR3 region has 19 residues. CDR1 and CDR2 from the germline V gene are LGHDT and YNNKEL (reference sequence). CDR3 loop: CASSQEDLGRATMNTEAFF.

V and J are TRBV4-1 and TRBJ2-1; TCRdb reports TRBD1, a call that lacks DNA to check it against. CDR1 and CDR2 (germline): MGHRA, YSYEKL. CDR3 size: 19 residues. The CDR3 is CASSHTTGWGASSYNEQFF.

The chain is built from TRBV4-2 and TRBJ2-1; TCRdb returns TRBD1, unconfirmable since there is no DNA. This CDR3 is 16 amino acids long. CDR1 and CDR2 from the germline V gene are LGHNA and YNFKEQ. CDR3 region: CASSRRWTDSYNEQFF.

This chain connects TRBV29-1 to TRBJ2-6; TCRdb calls TRBD1, which cannot be checked without DNA. Germline lookup yields CDR1 SQVTM and CDR2 ANQGSEA. The CDR3 runs to 19 residues. The CDR3 protein is CSVETAVTGPSTGANVLTF.

V gene TRBV12-3 or TRBV12-4 combines with J gene TRBJ1-4. The CDR3 is 15 amino acids. This CDR3 is CASSSPGTDNEKLFF.

The chain has TRBV7-9 and TRBJ2-1; without DNA, the TCRdb call of TRBD2 cannot be checked. The CDR3 runs to 13 residues. CDR1 is SEHNR and CDR2 is FQNEAQ in the germline V gene (reference sequence). CDR3 in amino acids: CASSPPRENEQFF.

The V call is TRBV23-1, the J call TRBJ2-5; the D call from TCRdb, TRBD1, cannot be confirmed without DNA. TRBV23-1 is an ORF, and what it does is uncertain. This CDR3 comprises 15 residues. CDR3 loop: CASSQSDRVIRTQYF.

V and J are TRBV7-6 and TRBJ2-5; TCRdb lists TRBD2, though no DNA is available to test this call. The CDR3 contains 15 residues. Germline V CDR1 and CDR2: SGHVS, FNYEAQ. The CDR3 protein is CASKSSSAPSETQYF.

The CDR3 sequence is CASSMGLAGGGNIQYF. The rearrangement links TRBV12-3 or TRBV12-4 to TRBJ2-4; TCRdb outputs TRBD2, but without DNA this stays unchecked. This CDR3 has 16 residues.

This chain links TRBV7-6 with TRBJ2-1; TCRdb indicates TRBD2, and absent DNA this call remains unverified. There are 18 residues in the CDR3. CDR1 and CDR2 from the germline V gene are SGHVS and FNYEAQ. The CDR3 is CASSLPAGGRFSYNEQFF.